These 23 T cell receptor beta chains were sequenced from one sample in a study of long-term antiretroviral therapy in people with HIV. Assay version v3.0 of immunoSEQ was used, and it was run at survey level. Assay: immunoSEQ multiplex PCR; the TCRdb copy retains only in-frame clones and omits some. The sample lists roughly 40,000 clones; around 83% were seen once. The source material was unsorted PBMCs, sampled 3.1 years after starting antiretroviral therapy. The receptors come from a woman aged 45 to 65 with HIV.

V usage is TRBV6-5 and J usage is TRBJ1-1; D is ambiguous. Germline loops: CDR1 MNHEY, CDR2 SVGAGI. V lost 6 bases, J lost 1 base, and 6 bases lay in between. The length of the CDR3 is 12 residues. The CDR3 reads CASSNANTEAFF. The CDR3 nucleotides read TGTGCCAGCAGCAATGCGAACACTGAAGCTTTCTTT.

This rearrangement joins TRBV7-2 to TRBJ1-2; 10 bases agree with TRBD1. From germline, CDR1 is SGHTA and CDR2 FQGNSA. The CDR3 covers 15 residues. The trim removed 3 bases at V and 4 bases at J, leaving 5 bases unmatched. DNA for the CDR3: TGTGCCAGCAGCTTCCAGACAGGGGGCAGCTATGGCTACACCTTC. It yields the protein CASSFQTGGSYGYTF. Combining the CDR3 with reference TRBV7-2 and TRBJ1-2 gives the whole variable domain GAGVSQSPSNKVTEKGKDVELRCDPISGHTALYWYRQSLGQGLEFLIYFQGNSAPDKSGLPSDRFSAERTGGSVSTLTIQRTQQEDSAVYLCASSFQTGGSYGYTFGSGTRLTVV.

V and J are TRBV10-3 and TRBJ1-6; no reliable D call. Germline CDR1 is ENHRY and CDR2 is SYGVKD. The length of the CDR3 is 14 residues. The V and J ends lost 8 bases and 6 bases respectively, with 14 bases between them. CDR3 sequence (DNA): TGTGCCATCCAGGTATCCCCGGGTAATTCACCCCTCCACTTT. Residues: CAIQVSPGNSPLHF.

The chain carries TRBV9 and TRBJ2-7; weak D call: TRBD1 (5 bases). The CDR3 loop spans 15 amino acids. The germline CDR1 and CDR2 sequences are SGDLS and YYNGEE. Trimming pared 4 bases from V and 3 bases from J, leaving 17 bases between. The CDR3 loop reads CASSSSSPRVYEQYF. The CDR3 nucleotides read TGTGCCAGCAGCTCCTCCTCCCCCAGGGTCTACGAGCAGTACTTC.

The chain uses TRBV6-6 and TRBJ2-7; 10 bases align to TRBD2. The CDR3 sequence is 15 residues long. J lost 4 bases, V lost 5 bases, and 8 bases had no gene match. In germline, CDR1 is MNHNY, CDR2 SVGAGI (reference sequence). CDR3 bases: TGTGCCAGCAGTCCCGAAGCGGGGGGGCAATACGAGCAGTACTTC. Protein: CASSPEAGGQYEQYF.

This chain connects TRBV30 to TRBJ1-6; 7 nucleotides align to TRBD1. This CDR3 has 15 residues. Trimming at V came to 2 bases and at J to 9 bases, leaving 10 bases not matched to a gene. Germline values: CDR1 GTSNPN, CDR2 SVGIG (reference sequence). The CDR3 DNA follows: TGTGCCTGGAGTACGACGACAGGGATAAGTTCACCCCTCCACTTT. It is translated as CAWSTTTGISSPLHF.

This clone was seen a single time. The V call is TRBV7-8, the J call TRBJ1-4; D ambiguous. V dropped 6 bases and J dropped 5 bases, with 13 bases sitting between them. CDR3 size: 14 residues. CDR1 SGHVS and CDR2 FQNEAQ come from the germline V gene. CDR3: CASSLAGLNEKLFF. DNA for the CDR3: TGTGCCAGCAGTCTGGCAGGCTTAAATGAAAAACTGTTTTTT.

Written as DNA, the CDR3 is TGTGCCAGCAGCTCCGGACAGGGAGGTCAGCCCCAGCATTTT. Protein: CASSSGQGGQPQHF. The V gene is TRBV11-2, the J gene TRBJ1-5; 8 nucleotides agree with TRBD1. CDR3 length: 14 residues. Trimming removed 4 bases from V and 6 bases from J; junction bases left unmatched: 5. Germline assignment: CDR1 SGHAT and CDR2 FQNNGV. Together with reference TRBV11-2 and TRBJ1-5, the CDR3 gives the full variable domain: EAGVAQSPRYKIIEKRQSVAFWCNPISGHATLYWYQQILGQGPKLLIQFQNNGVVDDSQLPKDRFSAERLKGVDSTLKIQPAKLEDSAVYLCASSSGQGGQPQHFGDGTRLSIL.

This clone was seen more than once but under ten times. The genes are TRBV19 and TRBJ2-2; 11 bases are a match to TRBD1. This CDR3 comprises 15 residues. CDR1 and CDR2 (germline): LNHDA, SQIVND (reference sequence). After removal of 5 bases from V and 4 bases from J, the junction contained 3 bases not matched to a gene. The CDR3 protein is CASSPGTGGTGELFF. The CDR3 nucleotides read TGTGCCAGTAGTCCGGGGACAGGGGGCACCGGGGAGCTGTTTTTT.

The chain is built from TRBV2 and TRBJ2-4; D could derive from TRBD1 or TRBD2 (5 bases each). Per germline, CDR1 SNHLY and CDR2 FYNNEI. This CDR3 has 15 amino acids. Trimming removed 5 bases at V and 5 bases at J, with 16 bases between. Here the CDR3 reads CASSPSSGRENIQYF. The CDR3, as DNA: TGTGCCAGCAGTCCAAGTTCGGGACGGGAAAACATTCAGTACTTC.

V gene TRBV7-8 combines with J gene TRBJ1-1; TRBD1 might be the D (6 bases). This CDR3 contains 17 residues. Germline V lookup: CDR1 SGHVS, CDR2 FQNEAQ. V was shortened by 5 bases and J by 0 bases, with 19 bases between the two germline ends. The CDR3 loop reads CASSDGNGGALNTEAFF. CDR3 DNA sequence: TGTGCCAGCAGCGACGGTAACGGGGGGGCGTTGAACACTGAAGCTTTCTTT.

V gene TRBV11-3 combines with J gene TRBJ2-2; D perhaps matches TRBD1 (6 bases). Trimming shortened V by 2 bases and J by 0 bases, and 7 bases separated the two germline ends. The CDR3 totals 15 residues. Germline assignment: CDR1 SGHNT and CDR2 YENEEA. The CDR3, as DNA: TGTGCCAGCAGCTTATCAGGGGCGAACACCGGGGAGCTGTTTTTT. Translation: CASSLSGANTGELFF.

J is TRBJ2-1 and V is TRBV5-4; D perhaps matches TRBD2 (7 bases). Germline assignment: CDR1 SGHNT and CDR2 YYREEE (reference sequence). V was pared by 10 bases and J by 2 bases, with 19 bases between. CDR3 length equals 15 residues. CDR3 nucleotide sequence: TGTGCCTGCGCGACGGGGGGCGTCACCTACAATGAGCAGTTCTTC. Translating gives CACATGGVTYNEQFF.

V is TRBV27 and J is TRBJ2-5; either TRBD1 or TRBD2 may supply D (5 bases each). V was shortened by 2 bases and J by 4 bases, with 17 bases between the two germline ends. In germline, CDR1 is MNHEY, CDR2 SMNVEV (reference sequence). The CDR3 runs 16 residues. The CDR3 loop is CASSLGLRGRGETQYF. For the CDR3, the DNA is TGTGCCAGCAGTTTAGGTCTAAGGGGCCGGGGAGAGACCCAGTACTTC.

The V gene is TRBV4-1, the J gene TRBJ1-3; 7 nucleotides line up with TRBD1. The CDR3 contains 15 residues. Germline CDR1 MGHRA, CDR2 YSYEKL. J gave up 4 bases and V 4 bases, and 7 bases lay outside the gene matches. This CDR3 is CASSRITGVGNTIYF. CDR3 nucleotides: TGCGCCAGCAGCCGGATCACAGGGGTCGGAAACACCATATATTTT.

This clone has a handful of counts. This chain joins TRBV6-1 and TRBJ1-1; D gene ambiguous. There are 13 residues in the CDR3. CDR1 is MNHNS, CDR2 SASEGT, per germline. Trimming removed 3 bases at V and 3 bases at J, with 8 bases between. The DNA of the CDR3 is TGTGCCAGCAGTGACCAGATTCACACTGAAGCTTTCTTT. Translating it yields CASSDQIHTEAFF.

The chain combines TRBV7-3 with TRBJ2-3; D is uncertain. V lost 5 bases, J lost 0 bases, and 6 bases lay in between. The germline gives CDR1 SGHTA, CDR2 FQGTGA. This CDR3 contains 13 residues. As DNA, the CDR3 is TGTGCCAGCAGCGTCGGGAGCACAGATACGCAGTATTTT. Protein: CASSVGSTDTQYF.

CDR3 sequence: CAMTSDSYNEQFF. CDR3 bases: TGTGCCATGACTAGCGATTCCTACAATGAGCAGTTCTTC. The chain combines TRBV10-3 with TRBJ2-1; 8 bases align to TRBD2. The germline V gene encodes CDR1 ENHRY and CDR2 SYGVKD. The CDR3 is made up of 13 amino acids. The junction had 2 bases not matched to a gene; V was cut back by 9 bases and J by 1 base.

Here the CDR3 DNA reads TGTGCCAGCAGCCTTCTCGGGCTATCCTACGAGCAGTACTTC. Translation gives CASSLLGLSYEQYF. The chain uses TRBV5-4 and TRBJ2-7; D gene ambiguous. V lost 4 bases to trimming and J lost 1 base, with 12 bases between them. The germline CDR1 and CDR2 sequences are SGHNT and YYREEE (reference sequence). The CDR3 is made up of 14 amino acids.

This chain uses TRBV7-2 with TRBJ2-3, with TRBD2 identical over 7 bases. Germline CDR1 and CDR2: SGHTA and FQGNSA. The CDR3 totals 15 residues. The ends lost 3 bases at V and 1 base at J; junction bases unmatched: 4. CDR3 coding DNA: TGTGCCAGCAGCTTTGGACTAGTGGGCACAGATACGCAGTATTTT. Residues: CASSFGLVGTDTQYF.

This chain uses TRBV6-1 with TRBJ2-1; TRBD2 agrees at 8 bases. The CDR3 runs 17 residues. V was pared by 3 bases and J by 0 bases, with 7 bases of the junction left unmatched. Germline V lookup: CDR1 MNHNS, CDR2 SASEGT. For the CDR3, the DNA is TGTGCCAGCAGTGATGTTAGCGGGGCCTCCTCCTACAATGAGCAGTTCTTC. It is translated as CASSDVSGASSYNEQFF.

The chain is built from TRBV11-2 and TRBJ1-3; D remains unclear. Germline V CDR1 and CDR2: SGHAT, FQNNGV. The CDR3 length is 14 residues. V gave up 2 bases and J gave up 1 base, with 6 bases separating them. CDR3 DNA sequence: TGTGCCAGCAGCTTAACGGTTTCTGGAAACACCATATATTTT. Its translation: CASSLTVSGNTIYF.

This rearrangement joins TRBV7-8 to TRBJ1-2; possible D gene TRBD1, 6 bases. Germline-derived CDR1 and CDR2 are SGHVS and FQNEAQ. The CDR3 has 15 residues. V shed 2 bases and J shed 0 bases, with 10 bases lying between them. The CDR3 nucleotides are TGTGCCAGCAGCTTAACTGACAGGACTAACTATGGCTACACCTTC. Encoded protein: CASSLTDRTNYGYTF.